The source of this TCR beta chain is a study of cytomegalovirus exposure and HLA in healthy donors. Study conclusions and caveats: Among immune exposure information, only CMV serostatus was available. Cytomegalovirus association was listed for around 170 TCR beta chains. When presence/absence was analysed, sequencing depth was taken to be roughly uniform across donors.

Note on this clone: Its antigen is unknown.

PCR primers comprised 60 Vbeta and 13 Jbeta primers. Libraries were prepared by immunoSEQ multiplex PCR; TCRdb keeps only in-frame clonotypes and omits some of them. The profile shows 110,000 or so clones, about 86% of them singletons. Everyone who donated was a healthy bone marrow donor. V lost 2 bases to trimming and J lost 7 bases; unmatched junction nucleotides: 6. Germline V CDR1 and CDR2: SGHDT, YYEEEE. This CDR3 region has 15 residues. The receptor comes from a woman aged 40 to 49 in good health and CMV-seronegative. V and J are TRBV5-6 and TRBJ2-2; 9 bases fit TRBD1. Material for sequencing was PBMCs. This chain's CDR3 is CASSFTTGGSGELFF. CDR3 coding DNA: TGTGCCAGCAGCTTTACTACAGGGGGCAGCGGGGAGCTGTTTTTT.